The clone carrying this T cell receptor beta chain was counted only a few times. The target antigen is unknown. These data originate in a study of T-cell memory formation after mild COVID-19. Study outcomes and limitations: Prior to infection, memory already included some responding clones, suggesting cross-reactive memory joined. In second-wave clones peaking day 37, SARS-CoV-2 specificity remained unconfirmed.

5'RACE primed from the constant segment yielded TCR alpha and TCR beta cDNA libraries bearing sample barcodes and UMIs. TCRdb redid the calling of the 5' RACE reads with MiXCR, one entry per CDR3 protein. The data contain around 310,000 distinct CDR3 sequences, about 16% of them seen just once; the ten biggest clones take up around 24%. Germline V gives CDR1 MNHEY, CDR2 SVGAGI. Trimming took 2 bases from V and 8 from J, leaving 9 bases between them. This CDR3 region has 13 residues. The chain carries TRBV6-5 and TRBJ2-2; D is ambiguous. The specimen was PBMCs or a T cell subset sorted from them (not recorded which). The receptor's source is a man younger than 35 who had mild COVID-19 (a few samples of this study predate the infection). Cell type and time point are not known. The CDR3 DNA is TGTGCCAGCAGTTACGGCGTGGAGGGGGAGCTGTTTTTT. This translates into CASSYGVEGELFF.